This entry is about one T cell receptor (beta chain). Original methodology: From reference gene primer amplification, estimates of nucleated cell counts were derived. Method: immunoSEQ multiplex PCR; TCRdb's copy keeps in-frame clones and lacks some. V, J and clone size were drawn from that table, and D and trimming were deduced from the DNA. The data contain 40,000 to 55,000 clones, 70% to 85% of them seen just once; the ten biggest clones take up roughly 33%. These data originate in a study of blood T cell repertoires in COVID-19. Overall study context: Specimens from acute and convalescent COVID-19 originated in the United States, Italy and Spain. The analysed material was cDNA or gDNA that came from T cells, B-cell-depleted T cells, or PBMCs.

The TCR comes from a woman older than 75 with acute or convalescent COVID-19. Sample: peripheral blood.

DNA of the CDR3: TGTGCCAGCAGTTTATCGGGACAGAGCTCCTACGAGCAGTACTTC. It codes for CASSLSGQSSYEQYF. The rearrangement joins TRBV27 to TRBJ2-7, with TRBD1 identical over 7 bases. Germline V gene sequence: CDR1 MNHEY, CDR2 SMNVEV (reference sequence). This CDR3 spans 15 amino acids. V lost 0 bases, J lost 0 bases, and 2 bases stayed unmatched.